This entry features one T cell receptor beta chain sequence. The sample contains more than one DNA sequence encoding this CDR3. These data belong to a study of blood T cell repertoires in COVID-19. About the research overall: Collection of acute and convalescent COVID-19 samples took place in the United States, Italy and Spain.

Sequenced by immunoSEQ multiplex PCR; TCRdb stores in-frame clones only, minus some. The sample has some 130,000 clones; less than 90% are singletons. This TCR was recovered from a man in his forties with acute COVID-19. The sequenced sample was PBMCs or T cells enriched from blood (not recorded which).

The CDR3: CASSPQGGTEAFF. CDR3 in DNA: TGCGCCAGCAGCCCCCAGGGGGGCACTGAAGCTTTCTTT. This chain connects TRBV5-1 to TRBJ1-1; 7 positions match TRBD1. The CDR3 length is 13 residues. V gave up 4 bases and J gave up 4 bases; unmatched junction bases: 4. CDR1 and CDR2 (germline): SGHRS, YFSETQ.